The clone carrying this TCR beta chain was counted between two and nine times. Its specificity is not known. The sample comes from a study of blood T cells in healthy people across ages. Overall study results and limits: Researchers report that TCR beta diversity correlated strongly with naive T cell percentage. Observed TCR beta diversity per million T cells went down as age went up. This fall followed a roughly linear course with age.

The use of a sample-barcoded 5' primer and a J-beta primer mix characterized a second PCR of roughly 7 to 11 cycles. Every sample returned 2.5 million or more CDR3-containing paired-end reads. TCRdb re-derived calls from the 5' RACE reads in MiXCR, one entry per CDR3 protein. The data show hundreds of thousands of distinct CDR3 sequences, approximately 52% seen once. Samples each had at least 5.5 micrograms of total RNA extracted. Germline-derived CDR1 and CDR2 are MDHEN and SYDVKM. This CDR3 has 14 amino acids. V was trimmed by 3 bases and J by 4 bases, leaving 11 bases between them. V and J are TRBV28 and TRBJ2-3; perhaps TRBD1 as D (6 bases). This receptor was taken from an elderly woman in good health. The sequencing input was blood. As DNA, the CDR3 is TGTGCCAGCAGTTTGGCAACAGGGTCAGATACGCAGTATTTT. Protein sequence: CASSLATGSDTQYF.